The T cell receptor beta chain under discussion was sequenced for a study of blood T cell repertoires in COVID-19. Under the authors' procedure: Reference gene primers were amplified, and this amplification served to estimate nucleated cell counts. Using immunoSEQ multiplex PCR, the repertoire was profiled, and TCRdb retains in-frame clones only, with some absent. D and trimming were read from the DNA, whereas the V and J calls and clone size are those reported in that table. The top ten hold roughly 3.9% of the sample, which has 110,000 to 150,000 clones, roughly 88% seen once. V was clipped by 4 bases and J by 4 bases; unmatched bases: 4. This CDR3 has 14 amino acids. The germline CDR1 and CDR2 sequences are SGHTA and FQGNSA. Participant ages covered about 18 to 95 years across 25 or so US areas. Participant reports of clinical history set cohort assignment. Two negative PCRs, clearance, or symptom resolution were required of recovered Cohort 3 donors.

Sequencing was carried out using PBMCs or T cells enriched from blood (not recorded which). The chain recombines TRBV7-2 with TRBJ2-3, with TRBD2 identical over 8 bases. The TCR originated in a man in his forties or fifties who had recovered from COVID-19. CDR3: CASSSGTRPDTQYF. CDR3 DNA: TGTGCCAGCAGCTCCGGGACTAGGCCAGATACGCAGTATTTT.